Below, 29 T cell receptor beta chains from the same sample are listed, as sequenced in a study of PD-1 blockade in classical Hodgkin lymphoma. Each of the patients experienced relapse following autologous stem cell transplantation, and their brentuximab vedotin exposure differed. Clones were sequenced by immunoSEQ multiplex PCR, and TCRdb holds only the in-frame ones, with some missing. Among about 36,000 clones listed, 69% were seen once. Sequences were derived from peripheral blood mononuclear cells (PBMCs), sampled before the second cycle of nivolumab. These receptors originate from a human donor with classical Hodgkin lymphoma.

The rearrangement uses TRBV6-5 and TRBJ2-1; 7 bases fit TRBD1. CDR1 and CDR2 (germline): MNHEY, SVGAGI. CDR3 length equals 12 residues. J was trimmed by 4 bases and V by 10 bases; bases with no gene match: 4. The CDR3 sequence is CATVTGYNEQFF. The CDR3 DNA is TGTGCCACCGTGACAGGGTACAATGAGCAGTTCTTC.

CDR3 region: CASSTGDSYEQYF. Written as DNA, the CDR3 is TGCGCCAGCAGCACGGGAGACTCCTACGAGCAGTACTTC. This chain joins TRBV5-1 and TRBJ2-7; tentatively, D is TRBD2 (6 bases). CDR1 is SGHRS, CDR2 YFSETQ, per germline. This CDR3 has 13 amino acids. The V end was cut by 4 bases, the J end by 0 bases, with 8 bases between.

The chain combines TRBV6-1 with TRBJ1-2; 7 bases agree with TRBD1. The V gene's germline CDR1 is MNHNS and CDR2 SASEGT. The CDR3 has 14 residues. Trimming cost V 3 bases and J 4 bases; bases outside gene matches: 5. CDR3 bases: TGTGCCAGCAGTGAGTTGGACAGGAGCTATGGCTACACCTTC. Protein: CASSELDRSYGYTF.

V and J are TRBV5-6 and TRBJ2-5, with D tentatively TRBD1 (5 bases). V lost 2 bases and J 5 bases, leaving 13 bases between the germline ends. Germline V CDR1 and CDR2: SGHDT, YYEEEE. This CDR3 is built from 14 residues. Written as DNA, the CDR3 is TGTGCCAGCAGCTTTTCTAGGGGTGTTGAGACCCAGTACTTC. This gives the protein CASSFSRGVETQYF.

The V gene is TRBV6-6, the J gene TRBJ2-1; D unclear. Trimming shortened V by 5 bases and J by 9 bases, and 5 bases separated the two germline ends. The germline V gene encodes CDR1 MNHNY and CDR2 SVGAGI (reference sequence). CDR3 length equals 10 residues. This CDR3 is CASSDVEQFF. CDR3 DNA: TGTGCCAGCAGTGACGTTGAGCAGTTCTTC.

The V gene is TRBV28, the J gene TRBJ2-1; 7 bases are a match to TRBD1. The trim removed 2 bases at V and 0 bases at J, leaving 1 base unmatched. This CDR3 region has 15 residues. Germline V gene data show CDR1 as MDHEN and CDR2 as SYDVKM. Written as DNA, the CDR3 is TGTGCCAGCAGTTTAGCAGGGGGCTCCTACAATGAGCAGTTCTTC. Its translation: CASSLAGGSYNEQFF.

This clone was picked up a small number of times. V and J are TRBV5-6 and TRBJ2-1; the D gene is possibly TRBD2 (5 bases). The V and J ends lost 3 bases and 4 bases respectively, with 17 bases between them. This CDR3 is built from 16 residues. CDR1 SGHDT and CDR2 YYEEEE come from the germline V gene. The CDR3 protein is CASSSGAAKRYNEQFF. In DNA, the CDR3 is TGTGCCAGCAGCTCCGGAGCGGCGAAAAGATACAATGAGCAGTTCTTC.

This sequence joins TRBV7-2 and TRBJ2-7; 7 positions match TRBD2. The CDR3 spans 15 residues. Germline lookup yields CDR1 SGHTA and CDR2 FQGNSA. After removal of 1 base from V and 5 bases from J, the junction contained 8 bases not matched to a gene. The CDR3 reads CASSLVRGVANEQYF. The CDR3 DNA reads TGTGCCAGCAGCTTAGTTCGGGGGGTGGCAAACGAGCAGTACTTC.

The chain joins TRBV29-1 to TRBJ2-7; TRBD2 is a possible D gene (6 bases). Germline V gene data show CDR1 as SQVTM and CDR2 as ANQGSEA. V was trimmed by 7 bases and J by 1 base, leaving 11 bases between them. The CDR3 is 12 amino acids. CDR3 sequence: CSAGGGSYEQYF. CDR3 nucleotides: TGCAGCGCCGGTGGGGGGTCCTACGAGCAGTACTTC.

The genes are TRBV6-5 and TRBJ1-2, with D possibly matching TRBD1 (6 bases). The V and J ends lost 2 bases and 2 bases respectively, with 9 bases between them. In germline, CDR1 is MNHEY, CDR2 SVGAGI. This CDR3 spans 14 amino acids. CDR3 sequence: CASSYRTANYGYTF. CDR3 DNA: TGTGCCAGCAGTTACCGGACAGCAAACTATGGCTACACCTTC.

The V and J genes are TRBV7-9 and TRBJ1-1, with a possible D match to TRBD1 (6 bases). Germline CDR1 is SEHNR and CDR2 is FQNEAQ (reference sequence). CDR3 length: 15 residues. With 0 bases removed from V and 3 bases from J, the gap between germline ends came to 11 bases. The CDR3: CASSLATGPDTEAFF. In nucleotides, the CDR3 is TGTGCCAGCAGCTTAGCTACAGGGCCCGACACTGAAGCTTTCTTT.

This chain links TRBV28 with TRBJ1-3; D gene uncertain. The CDR3 is made up of 16 amino acids. Germline V gives CDR1 MDHEN, CDR2 SYDVKM. V was cut by 1 base and J by 0 bases, with 10 bases left in between. Here the CDR3 reads CASSLYQTRSGNTIYF. The CDR3 nucleotides are TGTGCCAGCAGTTTATACCAGACCCGCTCTGGAAACACCATATATTTT.

J is TRBJ2-3 and V is TRBV27; D is undetermined. V was clipped by 0 bases and J by 7 bases, with 8 bases between them. The CDR3 runs 13 residues. Germline loops: CDR1 MNHEY, CDR2 SMNVEV (reference sequence). The CDR3 spells CASSLSPAHTQYF. The CDR3 nucleotides are TGTGCCAGCAGTTTATCGCCGGCTCATACGCAGTATTTT.

This clone was seen only a few times. The CDR3: CASSPRTGNTGELFF. CDR3 in DNA: TGTGCCAGCAGCCCTCGGACAGGGAACACCGGGGAGCTGTTTTTT. V and J are TRBV9 and TRBJ2-2, with TRBD1 matching 7 bases. V was pared by 4 bases and J by 1 base, with 4 bases of the junction left unmatched. CDR3 length: 15 residues. CDR1 and CDR2 (germline): SGDLS, YYNGEE.

This clone was recorded only once. V usage is TRBV5-4 and J usage is TRBJ2-5; 10 nucleotides agree with TRBD2. V shed 4 bases, J shed 4 bases, and the junction held 1 base outside the gene matches. This CDR3 is built from 13 residues. CDR1 and CDR2 (germline): SGHNT, YYREEE (reference sequence). The CDR3 loop is CASSQRGGETQYF. DNA for the CDR3: TGTGCCAGCAGCCAGCGGGGGGGAGAGACCCAGTACTTC.

In this sample, this clone turned up a few times. The chain couples TRBV6-1 to TRBJ1-1; perhaps TRBD1 as D (5 bases). V was cut by 2 bases and J by 7 bases, with 14 bases left in between. CDR1 MNHNS and CDR2 SASEGT come from the germline V gene. The CDR3 covers 14 residues. CDR3 in amino acids: CASSELAGQGEAFF. CDR3 bases: TGTGCCAGCAGTGAACTAGCCGGTCAGGGTGAAGCTTTCTTT.

The V and J genes are TRBV7-9 and TRBJ1-6, with 8 bases matching TRBD1. The J segment lost 10 bases and the V segment lost 6 bases, leaving 2 bases of the junction unmatched. CDR1 is SEHNR and CDR2 is FQNEAQ in the germline V gene (reference sequence). The CDR3 extends over 12 amino acids. CDR3 in amino acids: CASRQGESPLHF. CDR3 in DNA: TGTGCCAGCAGACAGGGGGAATCACCCCTCCACTTT.

This chain uses TRBV5-4 with TRBJ2-3, with TRBD2 identical over 8 bases. This CDR3 contains 15 residues. The trim removed 5 bases at V and 8 bases at J, leaving 13 bases unmatched. Looked up from germline, CDR1 is SGHNT and CDR2 is YYREEE (reference sequence). The CDR3 DNA reads as TGTGCCAGCAGTCGTCCGGGACTAGGCCCTAGTACGCAGTATTTT. This translates into CASSRPGLGPSTQYF. Full variable domain (remainder filled in from reference TRBV5-4 and TRBJ2-3): ETGVTQSPTHLIKTRGQQVTLRCSSQSGHNTVSWYQQALGQGPQFIFQYYREEENGRGNFPPRFSGLQFPNYSSELNVNALELDDSALYLCASSRPGLGPSTQYFGPGTRLTVL.

This clone was recorded many times. The chain carries TRBV4-2 and TRBJ1-4, with 9 nucleotides matching TRBD1. Germline CDR1 reads LGHNA; CDR2 reads YNFKEQ. The CDR3 extends over 15 amino acids. Trimming took 3 bases from V and 5 from J; bases not matched to a gene: 4. The CDR3, as DNA: TGTGCCAGCAGCCAGATGGACAGGGGAAATGAAAAACTGTTTTTT. It translates to CASSQMDRGNEKLFF.

This clone showed up just a few times. The gene calls are TRBV20-1 and TRBJ2-1; D is unclear. The CDR3 spans 11 residues. Germline V CDR1 and CDR2: DFQATT, SNEGSKA (reference sequence). V was trimmed by 0 bases and J by 7 bases, leaving 4 bases between them. DNA for the CDR3: TGCAGTGCTAGAGATCCGAATGAGCAGTTCTTC. This codes for CSARDPNEQFF.

The J gene is TRBJ2-7, the V gene TRBV6-1; D perhaps matches TRBD1 (7 bases). The CDR3 is 16 residues long. Between the trimmed V and J ends, which lost 4 bases and 0 bases, there was a span of 16 bases. The germline CDR1 and CDR2 sequences are MNHNS and SASEGT. CDR3 bases: TGTGCCAGCAGTGGCGGGACAGCGTGGAGCTCCTACGAGCAGTACTTC. This translates into CASSGGTAWSSYEQYF.

The DNA of the CDR3 is TGTGCCATCGAGTCGGAAGGCGGGGAGCTGTTTTTT. It encodes CAIESEGGELFF. The chain uses TRBV10-3 and TRBJ2-2; D is undetermined. Germline assignment: CDR1 ENHRY and CDR2 SYGVKD. The CDR3 totals 12 residues. V shed 8 bases and J shed 7 bases, with 11 bases lying between them.

In its sample, this clone was seen a few times. The chain couples TRBV7-2 to TRBJ1-6; D not resolved. CDR1 and CDR2 (germline): SGHTA, FQGNSA. The CDR3 is 13 amino acids. V shed 6 bases and J shed 7 bases, with 10 bases lying between them. In DNA form, the CDR3 reads TGTGCCAGCAGGACGGACGGAAATTCACCCCTCCACTTT. As protein: CASRTDGNSPLHF. The entire variable domain, with the rest obtained from reference TRBV7-2 and TRBJ1-6, is as follows: GAGVSQSPSNKVTEKGKDVELRCDPISGHTALYWYRQSLGQGLEFLIYFQGNSAPDKSGLPSDRFSAERTGGSVSTLTIQRTQQEDSAVYLCASRTDGNSPLHFGNGTRLTVT.

The J gene is TRBJ1-2, the V gene TRBV5-6; 7 bases match TRBD1. The J segment lost 5 bases and the V segment lost 0 bases, leaving 7 bases of the junction unmatched. The CDR3 has 15 amino acids. From germline, CDR1 is SGHDT and CDR2 YYEEEE. The CDR3 DNA reads TGTGCCAGCAGCTTGGCCCCGCGACAGGGATATGGCTACACCTTC. It is translated as CASSLAPRQGYGYTF.

The chain has TRBV25-1 and TRBJ2-7, with D uncertain. The germline V gene encodes CDR1 MGHDK and CDR2 SYGVNS. Trimming pared 5 bases from V and 7 bases from J, leaving 24 bases between. The length of the CDR3 is 16 residues. CDR3 loop: CASSRTKTAPWEEQYF. CDR3 DNA: TGTGCCAGCAGTCGAACAAAAACAGCTCCCTGGGAAGAGCAGTACTTC.

The chain couples TRBV28 to TRBJ1-5; maybe TRBD1 (5 bases). The CDR3 is made up of 14 amino acids. Germline V gene lookup returns CDR1 MDHEN and CDR2 SYDVKM. V lost 7 bases to trimming and J lost 1 base, with 11 bases between them. CDR3 in DNA: TGTGCCAGCAAGCCTGGGGGGAGCAATCAGCCCCAGCATTTT. Protein product: CASKPGGSNQPQHF.

V is TRBV6-1 and J is TRBJ1-5; D is uncertain. V was pared by 4 bases and J by 3 bases, with 7 bases between. The CDR3 is 13 residues long. Germline assignment: CDR1 MNHNS and CDR2 SASEGT. This chain's CDR3 is CASSGYSNQPQHF. The DNA for the CDR3 is TGTGCCAGCAGTGGATATTCCAATCAGCCCCAGCATTTT.

The genes are TRBV5-1 and TRBJ2-1, with 9 bases aligning to TRBD2. The CDR3 sequence is 15 residues long. The V segment lost 2 bases and the J segment 7 bases; nucleotides outside the gene matches: 7. In germline, CDR1 is SGHRS, CDR2 YFSETQ. CDR3 residues: CASSFGGRAENEQFF. For the CDR3, the DNA is TGCGCCAGCAGCTTTGGCGGGAGGGCCGAGAATGAGCAGTTCTTC. Filled out from reference TRBV5-1 and TRBJ2-1, the complete variable domain reads KAGVTQTPRYLIKTRGQQVTLSCSPISGHRSVSWYQQTPGQGLQFLFEYFSETQRNKGNFPGRFSGRQFSNSRSEMNVSTLELGDSALYLCASSFGGRAENEQFFGPGTRLTVL.

This clone was seen a handful of times. V usage is TRBV4-3 and J usage is TRBJ2-5; D ambiguous. In germline, CDR1 is LGHNA, CDR2 YSLEER. Trimming took 0 bases from V and 5 from J, leaving 16 bases between them. The CDR3 has 16 amino acids. This CDR3 is CASSQDRLSNWETQYF. Here the CDR3 DNA reads TGCGCCAGCAGCCAAGATCGATTGTCTAACTGGGAGACCCAGTACTTC.